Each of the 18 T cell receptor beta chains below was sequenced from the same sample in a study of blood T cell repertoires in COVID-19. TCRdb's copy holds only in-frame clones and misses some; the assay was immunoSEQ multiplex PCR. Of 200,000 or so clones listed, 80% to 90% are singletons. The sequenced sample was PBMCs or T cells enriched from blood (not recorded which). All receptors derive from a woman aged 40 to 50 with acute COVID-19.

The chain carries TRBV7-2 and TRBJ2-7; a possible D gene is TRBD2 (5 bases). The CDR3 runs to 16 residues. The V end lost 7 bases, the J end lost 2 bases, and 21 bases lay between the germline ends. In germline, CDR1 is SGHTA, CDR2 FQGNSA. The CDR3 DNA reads TGTGCCAGCATCCTTACCCCGGGAATCTCAACCTACGAGCAGTACTTC. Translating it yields CASILTPGISTYEQYF.

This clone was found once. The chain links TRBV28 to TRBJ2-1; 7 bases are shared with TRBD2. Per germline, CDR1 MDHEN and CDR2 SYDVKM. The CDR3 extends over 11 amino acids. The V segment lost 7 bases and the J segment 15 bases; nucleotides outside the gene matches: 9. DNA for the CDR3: TGTGCCAGCACCCTGGGGAGGGATCGGTTCTTC. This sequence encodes CASTLGRDRFF.

The CDR3: CSVQKERGGEAFF. CDR3 sequence (DNA): TGCAGCGTGCAAAAGGAGAGGGGGGGTGAAGCTTTCTTT. The chain recombines TRBV29-1 with TRBJ1-1, with D possibly being TRBD1 (6 bases). Between the trimmed V and J ends, which lost 6 bases and 7 bases, there was a span of 18 bases. CDR1 is SQVTM, CDR2 ANQGSEA, per germline. The CDR3 is 13 amino acids.

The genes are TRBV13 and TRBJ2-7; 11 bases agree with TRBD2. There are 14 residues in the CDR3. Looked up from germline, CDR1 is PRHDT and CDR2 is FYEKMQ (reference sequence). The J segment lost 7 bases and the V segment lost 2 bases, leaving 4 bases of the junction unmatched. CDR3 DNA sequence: TGTGCCAGCAGCTTACTAGCGGGAGGTGAAGAGCAGTACTTC. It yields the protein CASSLLAGGEEQYF.

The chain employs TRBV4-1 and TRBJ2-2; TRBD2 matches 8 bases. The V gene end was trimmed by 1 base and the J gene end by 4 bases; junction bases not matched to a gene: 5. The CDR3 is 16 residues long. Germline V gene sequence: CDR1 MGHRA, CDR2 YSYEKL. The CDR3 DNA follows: TGCGCCAGCAGCCAAGGGCCGGGAGGGACCACCGGGGAGCTGTTTTTT. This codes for CASSQGPGGTTGELFF.

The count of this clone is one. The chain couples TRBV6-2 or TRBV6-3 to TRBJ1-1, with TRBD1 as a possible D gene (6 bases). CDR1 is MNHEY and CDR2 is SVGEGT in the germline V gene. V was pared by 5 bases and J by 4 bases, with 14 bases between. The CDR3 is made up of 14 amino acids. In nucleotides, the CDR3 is TGTGCCAGCAGTAACCATCAGGGGACCACTGAAGCTTTCTTT. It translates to CASSNHQGTTEAFF.

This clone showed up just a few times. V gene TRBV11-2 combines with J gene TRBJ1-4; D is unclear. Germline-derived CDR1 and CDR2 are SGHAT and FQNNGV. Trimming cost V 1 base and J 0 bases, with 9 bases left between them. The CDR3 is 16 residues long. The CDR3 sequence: CASSLVESPTNEKLFF. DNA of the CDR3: TGTGCCAGCAGCTTAGTAGAGAGCCCAACTAATGAAAAACTGTTTTTT.

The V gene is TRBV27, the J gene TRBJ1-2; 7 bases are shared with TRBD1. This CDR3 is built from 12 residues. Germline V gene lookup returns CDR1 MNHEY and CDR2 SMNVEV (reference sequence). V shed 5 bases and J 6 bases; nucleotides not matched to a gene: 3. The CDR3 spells CASSRQGDGYTF. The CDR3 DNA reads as TGTGCCAGCAGTAGACAGGGAGATGGCTACACCTTC.

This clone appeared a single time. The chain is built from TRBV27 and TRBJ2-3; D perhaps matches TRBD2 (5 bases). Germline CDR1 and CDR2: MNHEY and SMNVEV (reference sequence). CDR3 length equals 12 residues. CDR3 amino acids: CSDVRARDTQYF. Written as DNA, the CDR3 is TGTTCGGATGTGAGGGCCCGCGATACGCAGTATTTT.

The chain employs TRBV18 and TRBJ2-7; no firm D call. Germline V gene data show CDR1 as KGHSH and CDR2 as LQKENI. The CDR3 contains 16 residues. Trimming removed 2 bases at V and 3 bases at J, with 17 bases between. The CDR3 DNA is TGTGCCAGCTCACCAGAGGCAGCTTCCCGGCTCTACGAGCAGTACTTC. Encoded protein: CASSPEAASRLYEQYF.

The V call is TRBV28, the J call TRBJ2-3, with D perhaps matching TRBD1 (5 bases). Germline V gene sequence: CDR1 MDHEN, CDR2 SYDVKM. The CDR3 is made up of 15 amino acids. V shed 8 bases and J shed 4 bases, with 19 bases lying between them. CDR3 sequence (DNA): TGTGCCAGCTTCGTCCAAGGACAAGGCGCAGATACGCAGTATTTT. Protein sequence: CASFVQGQGADTQYF. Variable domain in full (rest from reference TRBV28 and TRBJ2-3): DVKVTQSSRYLVKRTGEKVFLECVQDMDHENMFWYRQDPGLGLRLIYFSYDVKMKEKGDIPEGYSVSREKKERFSLILESASTNQTSMYLCASFVQGQGADTQYFGPGTRLTVL.

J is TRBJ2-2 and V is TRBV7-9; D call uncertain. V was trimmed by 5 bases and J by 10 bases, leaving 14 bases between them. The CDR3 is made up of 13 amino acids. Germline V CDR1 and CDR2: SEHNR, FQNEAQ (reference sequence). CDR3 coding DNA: TGTGCCAGCAGCCGAGGAAGCGTACCGGAGCTGTTTTTT. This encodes CASSRGSVPELFF.

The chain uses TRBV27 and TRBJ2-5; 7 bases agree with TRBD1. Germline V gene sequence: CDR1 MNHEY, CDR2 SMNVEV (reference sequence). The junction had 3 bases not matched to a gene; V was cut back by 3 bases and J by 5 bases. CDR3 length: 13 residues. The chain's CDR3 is CASSFNRGETQYF. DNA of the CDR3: TGTGCCAGCAGTTTTAACAGGGGTGAGACCCAGTACTTC.

The chain's CDR3 is CASRVQGANGNTIYF. The DNA for the CDR3 is TGTGCCAGCAGGGTACAGGGGGCGAACGGAAACACCATATATTTT. V usage is TRBV2 and J usage is TRBJ1-3; 9 bases fit TRBD1. This CDR3 region has 15 residues. In germline, CDR1 is SNHLY, CDR2 FYNNEI. Trimming at V came to 6 bases and at J to 4 bases, leaving 7 bases not matched to a gene.

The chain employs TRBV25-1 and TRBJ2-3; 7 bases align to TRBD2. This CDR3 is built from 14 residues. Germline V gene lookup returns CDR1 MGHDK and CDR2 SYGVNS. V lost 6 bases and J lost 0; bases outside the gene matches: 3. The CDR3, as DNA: TGTGCCAGCAGCAAAGCGGGAAGCACAGATACGCAGTATTTT. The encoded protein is CASSKAGSTDTQYF.

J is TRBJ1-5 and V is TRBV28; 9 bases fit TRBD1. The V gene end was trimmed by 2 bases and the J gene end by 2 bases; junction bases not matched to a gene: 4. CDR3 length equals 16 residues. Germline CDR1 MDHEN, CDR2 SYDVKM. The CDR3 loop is CASSLPRTGGNQPQHF. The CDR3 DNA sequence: TGTGCCAGCAGTTTACCCCGGACAGGGGGCAATCAGCCCCAGCATTTT.

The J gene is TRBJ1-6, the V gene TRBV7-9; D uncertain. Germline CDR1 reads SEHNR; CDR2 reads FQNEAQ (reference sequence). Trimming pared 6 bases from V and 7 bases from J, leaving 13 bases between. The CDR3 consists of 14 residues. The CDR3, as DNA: TGTGCCAGCAGTCCACATAGCGAGAATTCACCCCTCCACTTT. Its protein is CASSPHSENSPLHF.

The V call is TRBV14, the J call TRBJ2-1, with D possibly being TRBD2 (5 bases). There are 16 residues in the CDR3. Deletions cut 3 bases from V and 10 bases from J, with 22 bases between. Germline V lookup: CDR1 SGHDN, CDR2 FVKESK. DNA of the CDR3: TGTGCCAGCAGCCATATAACGGGTCCGGAGAGGAGGGAGCAGTTCTTC. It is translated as CASSHITGPERREQFF.